This TCR beta chain was found in a study of T-cell reconstitution after alpha-beta-depleted transplantation in children. This clonotype came up many times. Germline CDR1 reads SGHTA; CDR2 reads FQGNSA. V was shortened by 1 base and J by 2 bases, with 11 bases between the two germline ends. This CDR3 comprises 15 residues. Unique molecular identifiers were incorporated during preparation of the TCRbeta library. Each CDR3 protein gets one entry after TCRdb re-called the PCR reads with MiXCR. Among roughly 200,000 distinct CDR3 sequences listed, roughly 15% were seen once. This chain links TRBV7-2 with TRBJ1-2, with D possibly matching TRBD1 (5 bases). The sample consisted of PBMCs from the stem cell graft donor, taken from the stem cell graft. The TCR sequence derives from a human donor who donated a stem cell graft to a child with acute lymphoblastic leukemia. This CDR3 reads CASSLDHRRNYGYTF. CDR3 in DNA: TGTGCCAGCAGCTTAGACCACAGGCGGAACTATGGCTACACCTTC.